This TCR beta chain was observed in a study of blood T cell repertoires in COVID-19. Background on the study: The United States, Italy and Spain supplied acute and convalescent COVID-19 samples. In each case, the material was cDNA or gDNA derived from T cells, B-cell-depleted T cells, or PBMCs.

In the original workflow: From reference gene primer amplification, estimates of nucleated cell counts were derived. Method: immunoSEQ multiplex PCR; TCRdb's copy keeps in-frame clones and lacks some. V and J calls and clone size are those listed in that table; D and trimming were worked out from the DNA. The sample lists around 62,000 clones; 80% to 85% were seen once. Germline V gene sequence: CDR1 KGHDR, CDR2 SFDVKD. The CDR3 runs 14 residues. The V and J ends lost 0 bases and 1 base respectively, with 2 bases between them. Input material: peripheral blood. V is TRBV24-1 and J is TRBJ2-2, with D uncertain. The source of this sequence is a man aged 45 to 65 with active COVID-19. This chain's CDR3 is CATSDLQNTGELFF. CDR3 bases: TGTGCCACCAGTGATTTGCAGAACACCGGGGAGCTGTTTTTT.